The 18 T cell receptor beta chains listed next were all sequenced from one sample in a study of blood T cell repertoires in COVID-19. Sequencing used immunoSEQ multiplex PCR; TCRdb keeps in-frame clones, though not all of them. This table has fewer than 75,000 clones, approximately 90% appearing once. Material for sequencing was peripheral blood. Receptors originate from a man aged 65 to 79 with acute or convalescent COVID-19.

The rearrangement links TRBV5-5 to TRBJ1-3, with D unresolved. The CDR3 is 15 amino acids. Between the trimmed V and J ends, which lost 2 bases and 1 base, there was a span of 10 bases. CDR1 and CDR2 (germline): SGHKS, YYEKEE (reference sequence). CDR3 coding DNA: TGTGCCAGCAGCTTTGAGAGGCCATCTGGAAACACCATATATTTT. It specifies CASSFERPSGNTIYF.

The chain uses TRBV19 and TRBJ1-5, with 8 positions matching TRBD1. J gave up 1 base and V 4 bases, and 6 bases lay outside the gene matches. CDR1 and CDR2 from the germline V gene are LNHDA and SQIVND (reference sequence). The CDR3 is made up of 16 amino acids. CDR3 in DNA: TGTGCCAGTAGTACCGGACAGGGTCCGAGCAATCAGCCCCAGCATTTT. This codes for CASSTGQGPSNQPQHF.

The genes are TRBV4-2 and TRBJ1-4; TRBD1 matches 7 bases. Germline values: CDR1 LGHNA, CDR2 YNFKEQ. V lost 5 bases, J lost 2 bases, and 14 bases stayed unmatched. The CDR3 totals 18 residues. Here the CDR3 reads CASSGRTGGGATNEKLFF. In DNA form, the CDR3 reads TGTGCCAGCAGCGGACGGACAGGAGGAGGCGCGACTAATGAAAAACTGTTTTTT.

The chain has TRBV6-5 and TRBJ2-7; 11 nucleotides match TRBD1. Germline V gene lookup returns CDR1 MNHEY and CDR2 SVGAGI. Unmatched junction bases numbered 4, after V lost 5 bases and J lost 4 bases. This CDR3 is 14 amino acids long. The CDR3 loop is CASSPGQGGYEQYF. Here the CDR3 DNA reads TGTGCCAGCAGTCCGGGACAGGGGGGGTACGAGCAGTACTTC.

This clone was counted once. V is TRBV18 and J is TRBJ2-5; TRBD1 matches at 9 bases. The trim removed 4 bases at V and 1 base at J, leaving 1 base unmatched. CDR3 length equals 14 residues. From germline, CDR1 is KGHSH and CDR2 LQKENI. The CDR3 DNA sequence: TGTGCCAGCTCACTGGACAGGGGCCAAGAGACCCAGTACTTC. This translates into CASSLDRGQETQYF.

This clone turned up a few times. The genes are TRBV10-1 and TRBJ1-2; possibly TRBD1 for D (5 bases). The CDR3 has 15 residues. Germline V CDR1 and CDR2: WNHNN, SYGVQD (reference sequence). V lost 4 bases and J lost 0, with 12 bases in between. The CDR3 DNA sequence: TGCGCCAGCAGTGCGACAGCCCCAACTAACTATGGCTACACCTTC. Protein product: CASSATAPTNYGYTF.

This clone was seen just once. The V gene is TRBV12-3 or TRBV12-4, the J gene TRBJ2-2, with D perhaps TRBD2 (6 bases). V gave up 6 bases and J gave up 1 base, with 6 bases separating them. This CDR3 spans 13 amino acids. The CDR3 coding sequence is TGTGCCAGCAGGCGGGGGAACACCGGGGAGCTGTTTTTT. Amino acid sequence: CASRRGNTGELFF.

The gene calls are TRBV11-2 and TRBJ1-1; the D gene is possibly TRBD1 (6 bases). Trimming stripped 1 base from V and 4 bases from J, with 16 bases between. Germline values: CDR1 SGHAT, CDR2 FQNNGV. CDR3 length: 16 amino acids. This chain's CDR3 is CASSLVRGALGTEAFF. For the CDR3, the DNA is TGTGCCAGCAGCTTAGTCCGGGGGGCCTTGGGCACTGAAGCTTTCTTT. Variable domain in full (rest from reference TRBV11-2 and TRBJ1-1): EAGVAQSPRYKIIEKRQSVAFWCNPISGHATLYWYQQILGQGPKLLIQFQNNGVVDDSQLPKDRFSAERLKGVDSTLKIQPAKLEDSAVYLCASSLVRGALGTEAFFGQGTRLTVV.

The table lists this clone with a count of one. The rearrangement uses TRBV11-2 and TRBJ1-2, with D hard to call. The CDR3 totals 14 residues. V lost 5 bases, J lost 3 bases, and 13 bases lay in between. CDR1 is SGHAT and CDR2 is FQNNGV in the germline V gene. CDR3 nucleotide sequence: TGTGCCAGCAGCCCGTACTCTGGAGACTATGGCTACACCTTC. This codes for CASSPYSGDYGYTF.

This chain links TRBV29-1 with TRBJ1-5, with 10 positions matching TRBD1. V was clipped by 6 bases and J by 3 bases; unmatched bases: 2. Germline values: CDR1 SQVTM, CDR2 ANQGSEA. The CDR3 extends over 13 amino acids. The CDR3 nucleotides are TGCAGCGTGGGACAGGGGAACAATCAGCCCCAGCATTTT. Its protein is CSVGQGNNQPQHF.

The chain combines TRBV12-3 or TRBV12-4 with TRBJ2-1; no reliable D call. This CDR3 is built from 13 residues. Trimming pared 8 bases from V and 0 bases from J, leaving 8 bases between. CDR3 DNA: TGTGCCAGCGGTACCAGCTCCTACAATGAGCAGTTCTTC. Protein product: CASGTSSYNEQFF.

The CDR3 DNA follows: TGTGCCAGCAGTGAACGACAGAATAGCAATCAGCCCCAGCATTTT. It translates to CASSERQNSNQPQHF. The V and J genes are TRBV2 and TRBJ1-5; possible D gene TRBD1, 5 bases. CDR1 is SNHLY, CDR2 FYNNEI, per germline. The ends were cut back, 2 bases at V and 0 bases at J, with 8 bases in the middle. This CDR3 is built from 15 residues.

The rearrangement uses TRBV9 and TRBJ2-3, with 12 bases fitting TRBD2. Germline assignment: CDR1 SGDLS and CDR2 YYNGEE. The V gene end was trimmed by 0 bases and the J gene end by 2 bases; junction bases not matched to a gene: 4. The CDR3 runs to 17 residues. CDR3: CASSVAPSGGATDTQYF. CDR3 bases: TGTGCCAGCAGCGTAGCCCCTAGCGGGGGGGCCACAGATACGCAGTATTTT.

The V call is TRBV2, the J call TRBJ1-5, with 7 bases fitting TRBD1. After removal of 5 bases from V and 6 bases from J, the junction contained 7 bases not matched to a gene. CDR1 and CDR2 from the germline V gene are SNHLY and FYNNEI. The CDR3 is 14 residues long. DNA for the CDR3: TGTGCCAGCAGTAAAAGACAGGGTAGTCAGCCCCAGCATTTT. Residues: CASSKRQGSQPQHF.

The CDR3 region is CASSLGLNEFGFF. The CDR3 DNA sequence: TGCGCCAGCAGCTTGGGACTCAACGAGTTCGGGTTCTTC. The chain uses TRBV5-1 and TRBJ2-1; D remains ambiguous. The germline gives CDR1 SGHRS, CDR2 YFSETQ. This CDR3 is built from 13 residues. V was cut by 0 bases and J by 15 bases, with 16 bases left in between. Supplemented by reference TRBV5-1 and TRBJ2-1, the full variable domain reads KAGVTQTPRYLIKTRGQQVTLSCSPISGHRSVSWYQQTPGQGLQFLFEYFSETQRNKGNFPGRFSGRQFSNSRSEMNVSTLELGDSALYLCASSLGLNEFGFFGPGTRLTVL.

The chain carries TRBV6-5 and TRBJ1-5, with 8 bases identical to TRBD1. The CDR3 covers 14 residues. Trimming took 7 bases from V and 5 from J; bases not matched to a gene: 7. CDR1 is MNHEY, CDR2 SVGAGI, per germline. CDR3 residues: CASTNRGYYQPQHF. CDR3 bases: TGTGCCAGCACGAACAGGGGGTATTATCAGCCCCAGCATTTT.

This chain joins TRBV25-1 and TRBJ1-2, with TRBD1 matching 9 bases. The germline V gene has CDR1 MGHDK and CDR2 SYGVNS. The CDR3 has 14 residues. The V segment lost 5 bases and the J segment 7 bases; nucleotides outside the gene matches: 8. The CDR3 here is CASSLPDRGGGYTF. In nucleotides, the CDR3 is TGTGCCAGCAGTCTTCCGGACAGGGGTGGTGGCTACACCTTC.

The chain joins TRBV19 to TRBJ2-4; D is perhaps TRBD1 (6 bases). Germline V gene data show CDR1 as LNHDA and CDR2 as SQIVND (reference sequence). V dropped 4 bases and J dropped 0 bases, with 25 bases sitting between them. This CDR3 region has 20 residues. CDR3 protein: CASSTQPGQGRRVAKNIQYF. CDR3 bases: TGTGCCAGTAGTACACAACCGGGACAAGGACGAAGGGTAGCCAAAAACATTCAGTACTTC.